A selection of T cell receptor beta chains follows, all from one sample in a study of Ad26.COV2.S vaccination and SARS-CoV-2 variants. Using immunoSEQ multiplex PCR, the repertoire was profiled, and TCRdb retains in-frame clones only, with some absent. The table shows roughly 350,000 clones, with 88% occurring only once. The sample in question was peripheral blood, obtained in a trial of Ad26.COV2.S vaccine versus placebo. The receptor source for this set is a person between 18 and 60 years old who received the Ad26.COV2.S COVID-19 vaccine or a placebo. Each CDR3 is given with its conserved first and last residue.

CASRRDRNYGYTF	TRBJ1-2	TRBV6-5	13
CASSVGGGTGVCTF	TRBJ1-2	TRBV9	14
CASSQTSGGPYEQYF	TRBJ2-7	TRBV18	15
CASSSRAGDWREQYF	TRBJ2-7	TRBV7-2	15
CAWILGGSTDTQYF	TRBJ2-3	TRBV30	14
CASSPLAGGSSGQYF	TRBJ2-7	TRBV7-2	15
CASSSADVGKQYF	TRBJ2-7	TRBV7-2	13
CASSLNRGALETDEQFF	TRBJ2-1	TRBV7-3	17
CASSQNPTGGGYTF	TRBJ1-2	TRBV4-3	14
CASSPDRMNTEAFF	TRBJ1-1	TRBV27	14
CASSLAGGRGDEKLFF	TRBJ1-4	TRBV5-6	16
CASSPAQIYGYTF	TRBJ1-2	TRBV5-4	13
CASSLASANSPLHF	TRBJ1-6	TRBV5-4	14
CATGQLAYNEQFF	TRBJ2-1	TRBV15	13
CASSPRPGLAGSVPYNEQFF	TRBJ2-1	TRBV9	20
CASSYEWINYGYTF	TRBJ1-2	TRBV6-2/TRBV6-3	14
CASSLGSNTGELFF	TRBJ2-2	TRBV5-1	14
CASSLKRNTEAFF	TRBJ1-1	TRBV11-2	13
CASSSLSRTSLSHEQYF	TRBJ2-7	TRBV7-6	17
CASSFSLRTEAFF	TRBJ1-1	TRBV27	13
CSAYSETQYF	TRBJ2-5	TRBV20-1	10
CASTQGVNEQFF	TRBJ2-1	TRBV12-3/TRBV12-4	12
CSVGDGGAGTGELFF	TRBJ2-2	TRBV29-1	15
CASRADGRGGVGGNEQFF	TRBJ2-1	TRBV19	18
CASSQKGAPPYEQYF	TRBJ2-7	TRBV6-2/TRBV6-3	15
CASSFVVFYEQYF	TRBJ2-7	TRBV23-1	13
CASSYSPDEQYF	TRBJ2-7	TRBV7-9	12
CASSADRGGNQPQHF	TRBJ1-5	TRBV7-2	15
CSVEVYGLAGPNEQFF	TRBJ2-1	TRBV29-1	16
CASSLMGVINEQYF	TRBJ2-7	TRBV5-4	14
CASSQENANEQFF	TRBJ2-1	TRBV4-3	13
CAGLWVIIDNEQFF	TRBJ2-1	TRBV7-9	14
CASSNRVGAGANVLTF	TRBJ2-6	TRBV3-1/TRBV3-2	16
CSVGPRTTGELFF	TRBJ2-2	TRBV29-1	13
CATSRDPGASYGYTF	TRBJ1-2	TRBV15	15
CASSYSEDEAFF	TRBJ1-1	TRBV6-5	12
CASSLGQKTGELFF	TRBJ2-2	TRBV27	14